Given below is one T cell receptor (beta chain) in context. Unmatched junction bases numbered 5, after V lost 2 bases and J lost 4 bases. The CDR3 has 15 residues. Germline CDR1 reads MNHNY; CDR2 reads SVGAGI (reference sequence). This specimen comes from a study of T cell repertoires in cytomegalovirus infection. Study information: A matching HLA type, together with CMV infection, was signaled by public TCR beta signatures.

TCRdb independently ran MiXCR on the reads; one entry per CDR3 protein. The sample records roughly 720,000 distinct CDR3 sequences, less than 40% being singletons. The sequence was obtained from a human donor in good health (CMV status not recorded). Some clones in this sample may be carry-over from other donors' samples. The chain recombines TRBV6-6 with TRBJ1-3; TRBD1 matches 7 bases. The sequencing sample was made of PBMCs. As DNA, the CDR3 is TGTGCCAGCAGTTACGAACGGGACAGCGGAAACACCATATATTTT. It codes for CASSYERDSGNTIYF.